Sequencing of this T cell receptor (beta chain) was carried out in a study of cytomegalovirus exposure and HLA in healthy donors. The study ran its PCR with 60 Vbeta and 13 Jbeta primers. TCRdb's copy holds only in-frame clones and misses some; the assay was immunoSEQ multiplex PCR. The data show around 150,000 clones, approximately 80% seen once. The germline gives CDR1 LNHDA, CDR2 SQIVND (reference sequence). The CDR3 covers 14 residues. V trimming: 6 bases; J trimming: 10 bases; junction bases outside the gene matches: 8. As to this clone: Its antigen is as yet unknown.

Study outcomes and limitations: Accurate HLA-A and HLA-B prediction from TCR beta sequences was reported for most subjects.

The receptor's source is a male donor in good health and CMV-seronegative. Sequencing was done on a sample of PBMCs. This chain connects TRBV19 to TRBJ2-1, with TRBD2 matching over 11 bases. The CDR3 region has the DNA TGTGCCAGTAGCACTCTGGGACTAGCGGCAGAGCAGTTCTTC. It yields the protein CASSTLGLAAEQFF. The full variable domain, with the rest looked up from reference TRBV19 and TRBJ2-1, is DGGITQSPKYLFRKEGQNVTLSCEQNLNHDAMYWYRQDPGQGLRLIYYSQIVNDFQKGDIAEGYSVSREKKESFPLTVTSAQKNPTAFYLCASSTLGLAAEQFFGPGTRLTVL.